This T cell receptor (beta chain) appears in the sequencing data of a study of cytomegalovirus exposure and HLA in healthy donors. Both 60 Vbeta primers and 13 Jbeta primers went into the PCR. Assay used: immunoSEQ multiplex PCR; TCRdb lists only in-frame clones, some missing. The sample lists around 150,000 clones, about 87% seen once, with roughly 5.2% in the top ten. This CDR3 has 16 residues. Germline V gene sequence: CDR1 LNHDA, CDR2 SQIVND (reference sequence). V was pared by 5 bases and J by 0 bases, with 11 bases between. Study-wide results and caveats: The listing of 150 to 200 TCR beta chains classed them as cytomegalovirus-associated. TCR sequences were mostly rare, though some public TCRs occurred in many donors.

On this clone itself: Its antigen is unidentified.

This chain joins TRBV19 and TRBJ1-6, with a tentative D call TRBD1 (6 bases). The sequenced sample was PBMCs. The source is a woman aged 25 to 39 in good health and CMV-seronegative. The CDR3 DNA reads TGTGCCAGTAGTCCCACAGGGAGCTCCTATAATTCACCCCTCCACTTT. Its protein is CASSPTGSSYNSPLHF. The full variable domain, its missing parts supplied by reference TRBV19 and TRBJ1-6, is DGGITQSPKYLFRKEGQNVTLSCEQNLNHDAMYWYRQDPGQGLRLIYYSQIVNDFQKGDIAEGYSVSREKKESFPLTVTSAQKNPTAFYLCASSPTGSSYNSPLHFGNGTRLTVT.